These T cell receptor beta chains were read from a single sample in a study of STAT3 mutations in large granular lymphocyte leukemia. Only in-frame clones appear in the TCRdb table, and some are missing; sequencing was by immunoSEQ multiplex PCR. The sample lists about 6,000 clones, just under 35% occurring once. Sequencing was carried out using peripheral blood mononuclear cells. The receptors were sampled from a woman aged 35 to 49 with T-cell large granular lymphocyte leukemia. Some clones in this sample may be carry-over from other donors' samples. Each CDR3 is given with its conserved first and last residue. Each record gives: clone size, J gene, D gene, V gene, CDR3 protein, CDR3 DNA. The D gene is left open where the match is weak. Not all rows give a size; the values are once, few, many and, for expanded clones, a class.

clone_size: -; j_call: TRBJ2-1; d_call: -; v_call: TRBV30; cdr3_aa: CAWRIDSSEQFF; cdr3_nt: TGTGCCTGGAGGATAGACTCGAGTGAGCAGTTCTTC
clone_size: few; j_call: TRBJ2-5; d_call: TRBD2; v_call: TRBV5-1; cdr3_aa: CASSLAGRVARETQYF; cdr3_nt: TGCGCCAGCAGCTTGGCGGGGAGGGTGGCTAGGGAGACCCAGTACTTC
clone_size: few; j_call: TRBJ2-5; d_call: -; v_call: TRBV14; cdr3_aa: CASSQQGWETQYF; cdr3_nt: TGTGCCAGCAGCCAGCAGGGGTGGGAGACCCAGTACTTC
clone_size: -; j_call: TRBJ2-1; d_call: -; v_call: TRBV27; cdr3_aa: CASSPVLMRDNEQFF; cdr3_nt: TGTGCCAGCAGTCCCGTTCTTATGAGGGACAATGAGCAGTTCTTC
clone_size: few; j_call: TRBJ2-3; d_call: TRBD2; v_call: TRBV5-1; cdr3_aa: CASSRTSVSDTQYF; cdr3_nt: TGCGCCAGCAGCCGGACTAGTGTCTCGGATACGCAGTATTTT
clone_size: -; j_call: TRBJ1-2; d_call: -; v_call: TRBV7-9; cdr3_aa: CASSLEGSGIYGYTF; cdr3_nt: TGTGCCAGCAGCTTAGAAGGGAGTGGGATCTATGGCTACACCTTC
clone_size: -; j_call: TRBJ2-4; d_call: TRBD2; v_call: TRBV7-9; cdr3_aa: CASDPGGAKLAKNIQYF; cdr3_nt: TGTGCCAGCGACCCCGGGGGGGCAAAGCTAGCCAAAAACATTCAGTACTTC
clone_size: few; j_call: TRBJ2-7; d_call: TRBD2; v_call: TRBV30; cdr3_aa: CAWSVLGGTYEQYF; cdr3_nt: TGTGCCTGGAGTGTACTCGGGGGGACCTACGAGCAGTACTTC
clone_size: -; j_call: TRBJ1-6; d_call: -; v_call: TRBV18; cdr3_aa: CASSPRSQSNSPLHF; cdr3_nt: TGTGCCAGCTCACCAAGGTCGCAGTCCAATTCACCCCTCCACTTT
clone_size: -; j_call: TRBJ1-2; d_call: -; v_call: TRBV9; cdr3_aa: CASSVNREGNYGYTF; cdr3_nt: TGTGCCAGCAGCGTCAACAGGGAGGGAAACTATGGCTACACCTTC
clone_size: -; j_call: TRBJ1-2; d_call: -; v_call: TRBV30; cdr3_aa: CAWSPDPFNYGYTF; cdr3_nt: TGTGCCTGGAGTCCAGACCCGTTCAACTATGGCTACACCTTC
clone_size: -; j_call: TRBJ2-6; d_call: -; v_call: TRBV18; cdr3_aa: CASSLSSSSGANVLTF; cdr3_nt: TGTGCCAGCTCACTCAGCTCTAGTTCTGGGGCCAACGTCCTGACTTTC
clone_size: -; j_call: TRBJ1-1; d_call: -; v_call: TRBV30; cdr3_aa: CAWSSRGGNTEAFF; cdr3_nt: TGTGCCTGGAGTTCTAGGGGGGGGAACACTGAAGCTTTCTTT
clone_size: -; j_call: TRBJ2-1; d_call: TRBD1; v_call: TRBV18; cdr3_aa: CASSPGQGYGHEQFF; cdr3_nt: TGTGCCAGCTCACCCGGACAGGGGTACGGACATGAGCAGTTCTTC